The rows below give T cell receptor beta chains drawn from one sample of a study of technical replicates of blood from a handful of donors. Measured with immunoSEQ multiplex PCR; TCRdb has only the in-frame clones, and not every one. Counted here are around 79,000 clones, 91% occurring once; the ten biggest clones make up 0.2% to 0.25%. The sample consisted of T cells isolated from PBMCs. The receptors shown here come from a human donor in good health. The CDR3 runs from the conserved cysteine through the conserved F or W. The D gene is left open where the match is weak. The size entry is marked missing in some rows and otherwise reads once, few, many or a size class.

V: TRBV13; size: NA; J: TRBJ1-1; D: NA; CDR3: CASSLTGTKPVAFF; DNA: TGTGCCAGCAGCCTCACTGGGACTAAACCGGTTGCTTTCTTT
V: TRBV11-3; size: NA; J: TRBJ2-1; D: NA; CDR3: CASSWGVGNEQFF; DNA: TGTGCCAGCAGCTGGGGGGTGGGCAATGAGCAGTTCTTC
V: TRBV11-2; size: NA; J: TRBJ1-1; D: NA; CDR3: CASSFGIMNTEAFF; DNA: TGTGCCAGCAGCTTCGGGATAATGAACACTGAAGCTTTCTTT
V: TRBV5-4; size: NA; J: TRBJ2-5; D: TRBD2; CDR3: CASSPGGGRQETQYF; DNA: TGTGCCAGCAGCCCGGGAGGGGGGCGACAAGAGACCCAGTACTTC
V: TRBV12-1; size: NA; J: TRBJ1-1; D: NA; CDR3: CASNGGGEAFF; DNA: TGTGCCAGCAACGGGGGGGGTGAAGCTTTCTTT
V: TRBV5-6; size: few; J: TRBJ1-1; D: NA; CDR3: CASSLASRREAFF; DNA: TGTGCCAGCAGCTTGGCCTCACGGAGGGAAGCTTTCTTT
V: TRBV7-3; size: NA; J: TRBJ2-5; D: NA; CDR3: CASSLNGGLQETQYF; DNA: TGTGCCAGCAGCTTAAACGGGGGGCTTCAAGAGACCCAGTACTTC
V: TRBV7-9; size: once; J: TRBJ1-1; D: TRBD1; CDR3: CASSLGDRQGRDTEAFF; DNA: TGTGCCAGCAGCTTAGGCGACCGACAGGGACGGGACACTGAAGCTTTCTTT
V: TRBV11-2; size: NA; J: TRBJ2-7; D: TRBD2; CDR3: CASSLTSGSYEQYF; DNA: TGTGCCAGCAGCTTGACTAGCGGGTCTTACGAGCAGTACTTC
V: TRBV5-3; size: NA; J: TRBJ2-3; D: TRBD2; CDR3: CARSLQAGTSGATIASTDTQYF; DNA: TGTGCCAGAAGCTTGCAAGCAGGGACTAGCGGGGCAACTATAGCTAGCACAGATACGCAGTATTTT
V: TRBV29-1; size: NA; J: TRBJ1-1; D: NA; CDR3: CSVATSQGGFAEAFF; DNA: TGCAGCGTTGCAACCTCACAGGGCGGGTTCGCTGAAGCTTTCTTT
V: TRBV7-9; size: NA; J: TRBJ1-2; D: TRBD1; CDR3: CASSAGQGAEGYTF; DNA: TGTGCCAGCAGCGCGGGACAGGGGGCGGAAGGCTACACCTTC
V: TRBV5-4; size: NA; J: TRBJ1-1; D: NA; CDR3: CASSLVSDTEAFF; DNA: TGTGCCAGCAGCTTGGTGTCGGACACTGAAGCTTTCTTT
V: TRBV15; size: NA; J: TRBJ1-2; D: TRBD1; CDR3: CATSRQGASGYTF; DNA: TGTGCCACCAGCAGACAGGGGGCAAGTGGCTACACCTTC
V: TRBV28; size: NA; J: TRBJ1-5; D: TRBD1; CDR3: CASSTPLPGQALPWYQPQHF; DNA: TGTGCCAGCAGCACCCCTCTTCCGGGACAGGCTCTTCCTTGGTATCAGCCCCAGCATTTT
V: TRBV30; size: NA; J: TRBJ2-1; D: TRBD2; CDR3: CAWSLTSGYNEQFF; DNA: TGTGCCTGGAGTCTTACTAGCGGTTACAATGAGCAGTTCTTC
V: TRBV4-1; size: NA; J: TRBJ1-1; D: NA; CDR3: CASSQKIQGNTEAFF; DNA: TGCGCCAGCAGCCAGAAGATACAGGGTAACACTGAAGCTTTCTTT
V: TRBV6-1; size: NA; J: TRBJ2-2; D: TRBD1; CDR3: CATRTGVTGELFF; DNA: TGTGCCACCCGGACAGGAGTCACCGGGGAGCTGTTTTTT
V: TRBV4-2; size: NA; J: TRBJ2-1; D: TRBD1; CDR3: CASSQITGDHEQFF; DNA: TGTGCCAGCAGCCAAATCACAGGGGACCATGAGCAGTTCTTC
V: TRBV5-1; size: once; J: TRBJ2-2; D: TRBD1; CDR3: CASSSSGTGVSNTGELFF; DNA: TGCGCCAGCAGCTCCTCCGGGACAGGGGTTTCGAACACCGGGGAGCTGTTTTTT
V: TRBV5-1; size: NA; J: TRBJ1-2; D: TRBD1; CDR3: CASSSAGQVYGYTF; DNA: TGCGCCAGCAGCTCCGCGGGACAGGTCTATGGCTACACCTTC
V: TRBV29-1; size: NA; J: TRBJ2-2; D: TRBD1; CDR3: CSVLLRGQEPTGELFF; DNA: TGCAGCGTCCTGCTCCGGGGACAGGAACCCACCGGGGAGCTGTTTTTT
V: TRBV6-5; size: NA; J: TRBJ2-5; D: TRBD1; CDR3: CASSPGQGRKETQYF; DNA: TGTGCCAGCAGTCCCGGACAGGGCAGGAAAGAGACCCAGTACTTC
V: TRBV29-1; size: NA; J: TRBJ2-7; D: TRBD2; CDR3: CSVEDLNASSGSYEQYF; DNA: TGCAGCGTTGAAGATCTTAATGCGTCTAGCGGGAGCTACGAGCAGTACTTC
V: TRBV6-1; size: NA; J: TRBJ2-2; D: NA; CDR3: CASRDSNTGELFF; DNA: TGTGCCAGCAGGGACTCGAACACCGGGGAGCTGTTTTTT
V: TRBV25-1; size: NA; J: TRBJ2-2; D: NA; CDR3: CASSEYIAGTGELFF; DNA: TGTGCCAGCAGTGAATATATAGCCGGCACCGGGGAGCTGTTTTTT
V: TRBV11-3; size: NA; J: TRBJ2-7; D: TRBD1; CDR3: CASSLGQGDEQYF; DNA: TGTGCCAGCAGCTTGGGACAGGGGGACGAGCAGTACTTC
V: TRBV5-1; size: NA; J: TRBJ2-5; D: TRBD1; CDR3: CASLKGGTGEETQYF; DNA: TGCGCCAGCCTCAAGGGCGGGACAGGGGAAGAGACCCAGTACTTC
V: TRBV14; size: NA; J: TRBJ2-3; D: TRBD1; CDR3: CASSHALAGGQDWTDTQYF; DNA: TGTGCCAGCAGCCACGCGTTGGCAGGGGGCCAGGATTGGACAGATACGCAGTATTTT
V: TRBV28; size: NA; J: TRBJ1-5; D: NA; CDR3: CASSSWDMGLNGNQPQHF; DNA: TGTGCCAGCAGCAGCTGGGACATGGGCTTGAATGGCAATCAGCCCCAGCATTTT
V: TRBV5-6; size: NA; J: TRBJ1-1; D: NA; CDR3: CASSFKFEGFTEAFF; DNA: TGTGCCAGCAGCTTTAAATTTGAGGGATTTACTGAAGCTTTCTTT
V: TRBV5-1; size: NA; J: TRBJ2-1; D: TRBD2; CDR3: CASSFTSGRVGNEQFF; DNA: TGCGCCAGCAGCTTTACTAGCGGGAGGGTAGGGAATGAGCAGTTCTTC
V: TRBV29-1; size: NA; J: TRBJ2-7; D: TRBD1; CDR3: CSVWTGLGSYEQYF; DNA: TGCAGCGTCTGGACAGGGTTGGGGTCCTACGAGCAGTACTTC
V: TRBV14; size: NA; J: TRBJ1-6; D: NA; CDR3: CASSQAWGRSAPLHF; DNA: TGTGCCAGCAGCCAAGCATGGGGGCGCAGCGCACCCCTCCACTTT
V: TRBV5-6; size: NA; J: TRBJ2-7; D: NA; CDR3: CASSLALPYEQYF; DNA: TGTGCCAGCAGCTTGGCCCTCCCCTACGAGCAGTACTTC
V: TRBV5-1; size: NA; J: TRBJ1-4; D: NA; CDR3: CASSPWGGTNEKLFF; DNA: TGCGCCAGCAGCCCATGGGGGGGCACTAATGAAAAACTGTTTTTT
V: TRBV10-1; size: once; J: TRBJ2-1; D: TRBD2; CDR3: CASSIVAGGSYNEQFF; DNA: TGCGCCAGCAGTATCGTAGCGGGAGGGTCCTACAATGAGCAGTTCTTC
V: TRBV15; size: NA; J: TRBJ2-5; D: NA; CDR3: CATSRDQETQYF; DNA: TGTGCCACCAGCAGAGATCAGGAGACCCAGTACTTC
V: TRBV11-2; size: NA; J: TRBJ2-7; D: TRBD2; CDR3: CASSWGQGGAYEQYF; DNA: TGTGCCAGCAGCTGGGGTCAGGGAGGGGCCTACGAGCAGTACTTC
V: TRBV15; size: once; J: TRBJ1-4; D: NA; CDR3: CATSRAAGVNEKLFF; DNA: TGTGCCACCAGCAGAGCGGCGGGGGTTAATGAAAAACTGTTTTTT
V: TRBV25-1; size: NA; J: TRBJ1-1; D: TRBD1; CDR3: CASSETGTVNTEAFF; DNA: TGTGCCAGCAGTGAAACCGGGACAGTGAACACTGAAGCTTTCTTT
V: TRBV5-1; size: NA; J: TRBJ1-2; D: NA; CDR3: CASTTTGDGYTF; DNA: TGCGCCAGCACCACAACGGGGGACGGCTACACCTTC
V: TRBV10-3; size: NA; J: TRBJ1-1; D: NA; CDR3: CAIRKQENTEAFF; DNA: TGTGCCATCCGGAAACAGGAGAACACTGAAGCTTTCTTT
V: TRBV28; size: NA; J: TRBJ1-6; D: NA; CDR3: CASSRPAEIPLHF; DNA: TGTGCCAGCAGTCGCCCAGCGGAAATACCCCTCCACTTT
V: TRBV10-3; size: once; J: TRBJ2-1; D: NA; CDR3: CAISEPLTADNEQFF; DNA: TGTGCCATCAGTGAGCCACTGACAGCCGACAATGAGCAGTTCTTC
V: TRBV19; size: NA; J: TRBJ2-7; D: TRBD2; CDR3: CASSSSGGAYEQYF; DNA: TGTGCCAGTAGTTCTAGCGGGGGGGCCTACGAGCAGTACTTC
V: TRBV30; size: NA; J: TRBJ1-4; D: TRBD1; CDR3: CACLLEGAGEKLFF; DNA: TGTGCCTGTCTCCTGGAGGGGGCGGGTGAAAAACTGTTTTTT
V: TRBV6-4; size: NA; J: TRBJ1-2; D: NA; CDR3: CASSPNGGGAIYGYTF; DNA: TGTGCCAGCAGCCCCAATGGGGGGGGCGCGATCTATGGCTACACCTTC
V: TRBV20-1; size: NA; J: TRBJ2-1; D: NA; CDR3: CSAKQSWEQFF; DNA: TGCAGTGCTAAACAAAGTTGGGAGCAGTTCTTC
V: TRBV4-1; size: once; J: TRBJ1-5; D: NA; CDR3: CASSPARGEQPQHF; DNA: TGCGCCAGCAGCCCCGCCAGGGGTGAGCAGCCCCAGCATTTT